Presented here are 31 T cell receptor beta chains from one specimen sequenced in a study of spatial heterogeneity in lung cancer. TCRdb itself ran the 5' RACE reads through MiXCR, one entry per CDR3 protein. The data show tens of thousands of distinct CDR3 sequences, more than 7% seen once. This sample's time point: sample taken at primary tumor resection. Unsorted tumor, nontumor lung tissue or cryopreserved PBMC supplied the whole RNA. The sample consisted of PBMCs, taken at surgery. The receptors derive from a female donor with early-stage non-small cell lung cancer.

Ten or more counts support this clonotype. The rearrangement joins TRBV6-5 to TRBJ1-4; tentative D call: TRBD1 (6 bases). The CDR3 is 15 residues long. Trimming left V 6 bases short and J 6 bases short, with 17 bases between. Germline V gene sequence: CDR1 MNHEY, CDR2 SVGAGI. CDR3 residues: CASSLLQGGYEKLFF. DNA of the CDR3: TGTGCCAGCAGCCTCCTACAGGGAGGCTATGAAAAACTGTTTTTT.

The chain is built from TRBV5-1 and TRBJ2-3; D unclear. The germline V gene has CDR1 SGHRS and CDR2 YFSETQ. Trimming left V 3 bases short and J 1 base short, with 15 bases between. This CDR3 has 16 residues. The CDR3 protein is CASSSRLLEGTDTQYF. The CDR3 DNA is TGCGCCAGCAGCTCCCGACTGCTAGAGGGCACAGATACGCAGTATTTT.

At least ten counts were recorded for this clonotype. The genes are TRBV28 and TRBJ2-7; possible D gene TRBD1, 6 bases. CDR1 and CDR2 from the germline V gene are MDHEN and SYDVKM. Trimming stripped 1 base from V and 3 bases from J, with 10 bases between. This CDR3 comprises 14 residues. CDR3 DNA: TGTGCCAGCAGTTTATCCAGGGGCTACTACGAGCAGTACTTC. Its translation: CASSLSRGYYEQYF.

This clonotype appeared a few times. The V and J genes are TRBV7-8 and TRBJ1-5, with 10 bases fitting TRBD1. The CDR3 covers 15 residues. Trimming took 3 bases from V and 2 from J; bases not matched to a gene: 1. CDR1 is SGHVS and CDR2 is FQNEAQ in the germline V gene. This CDR3 is CASSLGTGGNQPQHF. The DNA for the CDR3 is TGTGCCAGCAGCTTGGGGACAGGGGGCAATCAGCCCCAGCATTTT.

Remarks on this clonotype: This clone may be a read error of a much larger clone one base away. The V call is TRBV7-2, the J call TRBJ2-3, with D perhaps matching TRBD2 (6 bases). The germline V and J ends were trimmed by 2 bases and 4 bases, with 13 bases remaining between them. CDR1 is SGHTA, CDR2 FQGNSA, per germline. CDR3 size: 15 residues. CDR3 sequence (DNA): TGTGCCAGCAGCTTATGCCATAGGGAGGCAGATACGCAGTATTTT. It is translated as CASSLCHREADTQYF.

This clonotype was detected ten times or more. V is TRBV5-5 and J is TRBJ1-2; 7 nucleotides match TRBD1. Looked up from germline, CDR1 is SGHKS and CDR2 is YYEKEE (reference sequence). This CDR3 has 15 residues. Germline trimming cut 4 bases from V and 8 bases from J; bases unmatched to any gene: 14. The CDR3 is CASSPDDRVVVGYTF. CDR3 coding DNA: TGTGCCAGCAGCCCGGACGACAGGGTGGTAGTCGGCTACACCTTC.

V gene TRBV9 combines with J gene TRBJ2-5; D gene unclear. In germline, CDR1 is SGDLS, CDR2 YYNGEE. V was shortened by 4 bases and J by 2 bases, with 12 bases between the two germline ends. The CDR3 extends over 14 amino acids. The CDR3 protein is CASSPNAAQETQYF. The CDR3 DNA sequence: TGTGCCAGCAGCCCCAACGCGGCTCAAGAGACCCAGTACTTC.

In this sample, this clonotype turned up a few times. This chain uses TRBV20-1 with TRBJ1-6; 10 nucleotides match TRBD1. CDR1 and CDR2 (germline): DFQATT, SNEGSKA (reference sequence). Trimming cost V 6 bases and J 6 bases; bases outside gene matches: 5. This CDR3 spans 14 amino acids. CDR3 in DNA: TGCAGTGCCCCGGACAGGGGGAGTAATTCACCCCTCCACTTT. It is translated as CSAPDRGSNSPLHF.

This clonotype occurred many times. This rearrangement joins TRBV5-4 to TRBJ1-2, with 8 bases lining up with TRBD1. The germline CDR1 and CDR2 sequences are SGHNT and YYREEE (reference sequence). The CDR3 is 14 amino acids. V trimming: 3 bases; J trimming: 0 bases; junction bases outside the gene matches: 1. The CDR3 loop is CASSWDRTNYGYTF. The CDR3 DNA reads TGTGCCAGCAGCTGGGACAGGACTAACTATGGCTACACCTTC.

This clonotype was seen ten or more times. The chain couples TRBV28 to TRBJ1-2; possible D gene TRBD1, 6 bases. Trimming took 5 bases from V and 5 from J, leaving 15 bases between them. The CDR3 extends over 14 amino acids. Germline values: CDR1 MDHEN, CDR2 SYDVKM. The CDR3 is CASSLVQGPYGYTF. In DNA, the CDR3 is TGTGCCAGCAGTCTGGTACAGGGACCGTATGGCTACACCTTC.

This clonotype was counted at least ten times. This chain joins TRBV20-1 and TRBJ2-7; TRBD2 aligns across 13 bases. Germline V gene sequence: CDR1 DFQATT, CDR2 SNEGSKA (reference sequence). The ends lost 3 bases at V and 4 bases at J; junction bases unmatched: 3. The CDR3 has 14 residues. CDR3 DNA sequence: TGCAGTGCTAGGAGACTAGCGGGGGGATACGAGCAGTACGTC. Its protein product is CSARRLAGGYEQYV.

This clonotype was recorded a few times. The chain is built from TRBV27 and TRBJ1-5, with TRBD1 as a possible D gene (6 bases). V lost 4 bases to trimming and J lost 4 bases, with 11 bases between them. The CDR3 covers 14 residues. CDR1 and CDR2 from the germline V gene are MNHEY and SMNVEV (reference sequence). CDR3 region: CASSWGGGNQPQHF. As DNA, the CDR3 is TGTGCCAGCAGTTGGGGGGGCGGGAATCAGCCCCAGCATTTT.

There are many counts of this clonotype. The chain links TRBV20-1 to TRBJ1-2; D unclear. V lost 0 bases, J lost 0 bases, and 20 bases lay in between. Per the germline V gene, CDR1 is DFQATT and CDR2 is SNEGSKA (reference sequence). This CDR3 has 18 residues. The CDR3 coding sequence is TGCAGTGCTAGAGATGCCCGGGAAGCGCGATTGACTAACTATGGCTACACCTTC. This codes for CSARDAREARLTNYGYTF.

The sample holds a few counts of this clonotype. This rearrangement joins TRBV7-3 to TRBJ2-2, with D possibly matching TRBD2 (6 bases). V shed 4 bases and J shed 6 bases, with 15 bases lying between them. Germline V lookup: CDR1 SGHTA, CDR2 FQGTGA. The CDR3 covers 15 residues. CDR3 sequence: CASSSLAGLPGELFF. CDR3 coding DNA: TGTGCCAGCAGCTCCCTTGCGGGGTTGCCCGGGGAGCTGTTTTTT.

The V gene is TRBV4-2, the J gene TRBJ2-5, with D possibly called TRBD1 or TRBD2 (6 bases each). Germline CDR1 and CDR2: LGHNA and YNFKEQ. V dropped 11 bases and J dropped 3 bases, with 16 bases sitting between them. The CDR3 has 13 amino acids. The CDR3 nucleotides are TGTGCCCGAGGACGGGGGCCAAAAGAGACCCAGTACTTC. It yields the protein CARGRGPKETQYF.

The rearrangement links TRBV27 to TRBJ2-5, with 8 positions matching TRBD2. Germline trimming cut 9 bases from V and 6 bases from J; bases unmatched to any gene: 15. The CDR3 loop spans 15 amino acids. Germline V gene sequence: CDR1 MNHEY, CDR2 SMNVEV (reference sequence). Here the CDR3 DNA reads TGTGCCAGGGGCTCAAGAGCGGGAGAGGGTCAGACCCAGTACTTC. Translation: CARGSRAGEGQTQYF.

This clonotype was counted at least ten times. The gene calls are TRBV3-1 and TRBJ2-1, with 11 bases matching TRBD2. This CDR3 comprises 13 residues. Germline V lookup: CDR1 LGHDT, CDR2 YNNKEL (reference sequence). V trimming: 6 bases; J trimming: 7 bases; junction bases outside the gene matches: 2. The CDR3 DNA is TGTGCCAGCAGACTAGCGGGAGAGAATGAGCAGTTCTTC. It codes for CASRLAGENEQFF.

This clonotype was counted a few times. The V gene is TRBV24-1, the J gene TRBJ2-7; tentative D call: TRBD1 (5 bases). Between the trimmed V and J ends, which lost 10 bases and 0 bases, there was a span of 9 bases. The CDR3 runs 12 residues. CDR1 and CDR2 from the germline V gene are KGHDR and SFDVKD. The CDR3 loop reads CATADSSYEQYF. The CDR3 nucleotides read TGTGCCACGGCAGACAGCTCCTACGAGCAGTACTTC.

The chain uses TRBV10-3 and TRBJ1-6; tentatively, D is TRBD1 (5 bases). Germline CDR1 is ENHRY and CDR2 is SYGVKD. The V end was cut by 4 bases, the J end by 7 bases, with 8 bases between. This CDR3 contains 13 residues. This CDR3 is CAISGAGNSPLHF. The CDR3 DNA sequence: TGTGCCATCAGTGGGGCAGGGAATTCACCCCTCCACTTT.

This clonotype was recorded at least ten times. V and J are TRBV6-5 and TRBJ1-6, with D maybe TRBD1 (6 bases). CDR1 and CDR2 from the germline V gene are MNHEY and SVGAGI. The CDR3 loop spans 16 amino acids. V was cut by 1 base and J by 5 bases, with 12 bases left in between. In nucleotides, the CDR3 is TGTGCCAGCAGTTACTGGGGGGCACGGGATAATTCACCCCTCCACTTT. It encodes CASSYWGARDNSPLHF.

This clonotype has ten or more counts. This chain joins TRBV20-1 and TRBJ1-5; 10 nucleotides agree with TRBD1. Germline CDR1 DFQATT, CDR2 SNEGSKA (reference sequence). The CDR3 consists of 16 residues. With V trimmed by 1 base and J by 2 bases, 5 bases remained unmatched. The CDR3 nucleotides read TGCAGTGCTAGAGTGGGACAGGGGCCTGGCAATCAGCCCCAGCATTTT. It yields the protein CSARVGQGPGNQPQHF.

The table lists this clonotype with a few counts. DNA for the CDR3: TGTGCCAGCCGGATAGCCGGCACCGGGGAGCTGTTTTTT. Translated: CASRIAGTGELFF. The V and J genes are TRBV6-5 and TRBJ2-2; D unresolved. V was trimmed by 8 bases and J by 4 bases, leaving 11 bases between them. Germline CDR1 reads MNHEY; CDR2 reads SVGAGI. The length of the CDR3 is 13 residues.

CDR3: CASSGGLVDEQFF. The CDR3 DNA sequence: TGCGCCAGCAGCGGGGGACTAGTCGATGAGCAGTTCTTC. The chain carries TRBV5-1 and TRBJ2-1, with 8 nucleotides matching TRBD2. Germline values: CDR1 SGHRS, CDR2 YFSETQ. The CDR3 runs to 13 residues. J gave up 8 bases and V 4 bases, and 5 bases lay outside the gene matches.

At least ten counts were recorded for this clonotype. V and J are TRBV28 and TRBJ2-1; the D gene is possibly TRBD1 (6 bases). V was pared by 5 bases and J by 14 bases, with 25 bases between. CDR3 length: 15 amino acids. Germline assignment: CDR1 MDHEN and CDR2 SYDVKM. The CDR3 spells CASSGGRGARSEEFF. CDR3 bases: TGTGCCAGCAGTGGGGGCAGGGGCGCTAGGAGCGAGGAGTTCTTC.

This clonotype was seen a handful of times. This rearrangement joins TRBV5-1 to TRBJ1-2; 7 nucleotides agree with TRBD1. CDR3 size: 15 residues. V lost 0 bases to trimming and J lost 2 bases; unmatched junction nucleotides: 4. The germline gives CDR1 SGHRS, CDR2 YFSETQ. The chain's CDR3 is CASSLESGGNYGYTF. In nucleotides, the CDR3 is TGCGCCAGCAGCTTGGAGTCAGGGGGAAACTATGGCTACACCTTC.

This clonotype was observed a handful of times. The chain uses TRBV5-5 and TRBJ2-3; unclear D gene. Germline CDR1 SGHKS, CDR2 YYEKEE (reference sequence). This CDR3 spans 15 amino acids. The V and J ends lost 0 bases and 4 bases respectively, with 12 bases between them. The CDR3 DNA follows: TGTGCCAGCAGCTTGGATGTACGGGCTCCAGATACGCAGTATTTT. Protein sequence: CASSLDVRAPDTQYF.

This clonotype has a count of ten or more. The chain links TRBV28 to TRBJ1-5; D is unclear. There are 14 residues in the CDR3. Trimming left V 3 bases short and J 3 bases short, with 9 bases between. CDR1 is MDHEN and CDR2 is SYDVKM in the germline V gene. The CDR3 here is CASSFWADNQPQHF. DNA of the CDR3: TGTGCCAGCAGTTTTTGGGCGGACAATCAGCCCCAGCATTTT.

This rearrangement joins TRBV5-1 to TRBJ1-4; 7 nucleotides agree with TRBD1. CDR1 is SGHRS, CDR2 YFSETQ, per germline. The CDR3 runs to 15 residues. V shed 3 bases, J shed 7 bases, and the junction held 9 bases outside the gene matches. The CDR3 loop reads CASSSTGIVTEKLFF. In nucleotides, the CDR3 is TGCGCCAGCAGCTCGACAGGGATAGTTACTGAAAAACTGTTTTTT.

The CDR3 here is CASSGGSYGYTF. The CDR3 DNA reads TGTGCCAGCTCAGGAGGGAGCTATGGCTACACCTTC. V is TRBV18 and J is TRBJ1-2; D unresolved. The CDR3 totals 12 residues. Germline V gene sequence: CDR1 KGHSH, CDR2 LQKENI. V lost 5 bases and J 4 bases, leaving 8 bases between the germline ends.

This clonotype has only a few counts. The CDR3 sequence is CASSQATGQGERWLGYTF. CDR3 DNA: TGCGCCAGCAGCCAAGCCACGGGACAGGGGGAGAGATGGCTTGGCTACACCTTC. V gene TRBV4-1 combines with J gene TRBJ1-2; TRBD1 agrees at 11 bases. The germline V gene encodes CDR1 MGHRA and CDR2 YSYEKL. Germline trimming cut 1 base from V and 7 bases from J; bases unmatched to any gene: 14. CDR3 length equals 18 residues.

This clonotype was seen ten or more times. The CDR3 is CAISEPGGTDLETQYF. The CDR3 DNA follows: TGTGCCATCAGTGAGCCGGGAGGGACGGACCTCGAGACCCAGTACTTC. The rearrangement links TRBV10-3 to TRBJ2-5, with 8 positions matching TRBD2. The CDR3 spans 16 residues. V lost 2 bases to trimming and J lost 5 bases; unmatched junction nucleotides: 10. Germline CDR1 is ENHRY and CDR2 is SYGVKD.